These 12 T cell receptor beta chains share one sample of origin, sequenced in a study of blood T cell repertoires in COVID-19 (dated by TCRdb to the early 2020s). The receptor library was made with the immunoSEQ multiplex PCR assay. This is the immuneACCESS table as TCRdb keeps it, with only in-frame sequences that have V and J called. A part of the clones is gone; compared with another copy, unresolved V genes explain less than half, and the rest is unexplained. Here the sample has under 300,000 clones; about 88% occur a single time. Clones ranked in the top ten supply 2.1% of the sample. Input material: peripheral blood. These receptors were collected from a woman in her 40s who had recovered from COVID-19.

This chain links TRBV3-1 (or the pseudogene TRBV3-2) with TRBJ1-2; 8 bases fit TRBD1. V was pared by 3 bases and J by 0 bases, with 9 bases of the junction left unmatched. This CDR3 region has 17 residues. Germline lookup yields CDR1 LGHDT and CDR2 YNNKEL (reference sequence). The CDR3 DNA follows: TGTGCCAGCAGCCACACAACGACGGGACAGGCTAACTATGGCTACACCTTC. Its protein is CASSHTTTGQANYGYTF.

The genes are TRBV11-3 and TRBJ2-1, with 14 bases fitting TRBD2. Germline V gene lookup returns CDR1 SGHNT and CDR2 YENEEA. CDR3 length: 19 residues. After removal of 0 bases from V and 1 base from J, the junction contained 5 bases not matched to a gene. DNA for the CDR3: TGTGCCAGCAGCTTAGATGGACTAGCGGGAGGAGGATCCTACAATGAGCAGTTCTTC. Residues: CASSLDGLAGGGSYNEQFF.

The chain recombines TRBV4-2 with TRBJ2-3, with 14 bases matching TRBD2. This CDR3 comprises 18 residues. Trimming removed 0 bases from V and 6 bases from J; junction bases left unmatched: 8. CDR1 and CDR2 from the germline V gene are LGHNA and YNFKEQ. The CDR3 protein is CASSQDRLAGGPSDTQYF. As DNA, the CDR3 is TGTGCCAGCAGCCAAGATCGACTAGCGGGAGGGCCTTCGGATACGCAGTATTTT.

This chain uses TRBV29-1 with TRBJ1-1; no firm D call. Trimming took 4 bases from V and 6 from J, leaving 9 bases between them. The germline V gene encodes CDR1 SQVTM and CDR2 ANQGSEA. This CDR3 region has 11 residues. CDR3 residues: CSVARTAEAFF. CDR3 DNA: TGCAGCGTTGCCCGTACAGCTGAAGCTTTCTTT.

The chain has TRBV19 and TRBJ2-5; 9 nucleotides agree with TRBD2. The germline V gene encodes CDR1 LNHDA and CDR2 SQIVND (reference sequence). The junction had 2 bases not matched to a gene; V was cut back by 1 base and J by 2 bases. CDR3 length: 15 amino acids. The CDR3 loop reads CASSIVTSGQETQYF. CDR3 coding DNA: TGTGCCAGTAGTATAGTGACTAGCGGACAAGAGACCCAGTACTTC. Variable domain in full (rest from reference TRBV19 and TRBJ2-5): DGGITQSPKYLFRKEGQNVTLSCEQNLNHDAMYWYRQDPGQGLRLIYYSQIVNDFQKGDIAEGYSVSREKKESFPLTVTSAQKNPTAFYLCASSIVTSGQETQYFGPGTRLLVL.

The rearrangement joins TRBV5-1 to TRBJ2-1; TRBD2 matches 7 bases. CDR1 is SGHRS and CDR2 is YFSETQ in the germline V gene. There are 14 residues in the CDR3. With 4 bases clipped from V and 4 bases from J, the junction kept 5 bases outside the gene matches. The CDR3 nucleotides are TGCGCCAGCAGCCTCTCTAGCGGTTACAATGAGCAGTTCTTC. Translating it yields CASSLSSGYNEQFF. Combining the CDR3 with reference TRBV5-1 and TRBJ2-1 gives the whole variable domain KAGVTQTPRYLIKTRGQQVTLSCSPISGHRSVSWYQQTPGQGLQFLFEYFSETQRNKGNFPGRFSGRQFSNSRSEMNVSTLELGDSALYLCASSLSSGYNEQFFGPGTRLTVL.

The J gene is TRBJ1-2, the V gene TRBV7-8, with D possibly matching TRBD1 (5 bases). The ends were cut back, 3 bases at V and 4 bases at J, with 18 bases in the middle. CDR1 SGHVS and CDR2 FQNEAQ come from the germline V gene. The CDR3 extends over 16 amino acids. The CDR3 nucleotides read TGTGCCAGCAGCTTGGCGGGGGAGACTCCGGGCTATGGCTACACCTTC. Translation gives CASSLAGETPGYGYTF.

The chain joins TRBV11-3 to TRBJ2-5, with TRBD1 matching 8 bases. This CDR3 has 16 residues. The germline V gene has CDR1 SGHNT and CDR2 YENEEA. With 2 bases clipped from V and 2 bases from J, the junction kept 7 bases outside the gene matches. DNA of the CDR3: TGTGCCAGCAGCTTATCCCGGGACAGGTCACAAGAGACCCAGTACTTC. Protein sequence: CASSLSRDRSQETQYF.

This clone came up many times. This chain joins TRBV28 and TRBJ2-3, with 8 bases identical to TRBD1. This CDR3 is built from 14 residues. J gave up 1 base and V 6 bases, and 3 bases lay outside the gene matches. Germline V CDR1 and CDR2: MDHEN, SYDVKM. DNA of the CDR3: TGTGCCAGCAGCTCAGGGGGCGGCACAGATACGCAGTATTTT. It is translated as CASSSGGGTDTQYF.

The rearrangement links TRBV7-2 to TRBJ2-2, with 11 bases lining up with TRBD2. CDR1 and CDR2 from the germline V gene are SGHTA and FQGNSA. Trimming cost V 5 bases and J 2 bases; bases outside gene matches: 4. This CDR3 has 16 residues. The CDR3 spells CASSLSGGANTGELFF. As DNA, the CDR3 is TGTGCCAGCAGCCTTAGCGGGGGGGCCAACACCGGGGAGCTGTTTTTT.

The genes are TRBV30 and TRBJ1-1, with 7 bases aligning to TRBD1. The length of the CDR3 is 13 residues. Germline V gene data show CDR1 as GTSNPN and CDR2 as SVGIG (reference sequence). The ends lost 3 bases at V and 1 base at J; junction bases unmatched: 2. CDR3 bases: TGTGCCTGGAGACAGGGGTCGAACACTGAAGCTTTCTTT. Its protein product is CAWRQGSNTEAFF.

V gene TRBV11-3 combines with J gene TRBJ2-7; 9 bases are shared with TRBD2. CDR1 SGHNT and CDR2 YENEEA come from the germline V gene. The ends lost 3 bases at V and 2 bases at J; junction bases unmatched: 11. This CDR3 comprises 17 residues. In nucleotides, the CDR3 is TGTGCCAGCAGCTTCGCTGGTGGCGGGAGGGCCCCCTACGAGCAGTACTTC. This translates into CASSFAGGGRAPYEQYF.